A selection of T cell receptor beta chains follows, all from one sample in a study of blood T cell repertoires in COVID-19. The method was immunoSEQ multiplex PCR; TCRdb's version includes in-frame clones alone and lacks a portion of them. Of 120,000 to 150,000 clones listed, 75% to 90% are singletons. Specimen: peripheral blood. The source of these receptors is a man older than 75 with acute or convalescent COVID-19. Both conserved end residues are part of each CDR3.

TRBV18,15,TRBJ1-3,CASSPAVNSGNTIYF
TRBV11-2,14,TRBJ2-7,CASIQTGARGEQYF
TRBV7-3,14,TRBJ2-1,CASSSPNSDNEQFF
TRBV11-1,16,TRBJ2-7,CASSLGASGAQYEQYF
TRBV7-2,15,TRBJ2-3,CASSLIPSDTDTQYF
TRBV7-2,14,TRBJ1-2,CASSLVTGTYGYTF
TRBV27,14,TRBJ1-6,CASSFQGDNSPLHF
TRBV27,15,TRBJ2-7,CASSLKAGSSYEQYF
TRBV29-1,13,TRBJ1-1,CSSNQVLNTEAFF
TRBV19,15,TRBJ1-5,CASSSDRSSNQPQHF
TRBV25-1,13,TRBJ1-4,CASSVAGREKLFF
TRBV5-1,13,TRBJ1-2,CASSSGQSYGYTF
TRBV29-1,13,TRBJ2-7,CSVAQREGSEQYF
TRBV2,16,TRBJ2-5,CASSETPSFGEETQYF
TRBV24-1,18,TRBJ1-5,CATSDLRSEKASNQPQHF
TRBV19,16,TRBJ2-7,CASSIHSVGGLDEQYF
TRBV10-2,18,TRBJ2-3,CASSGSGKREPGADTQYF
TRBV27,18,TRBJ1-2,CASSLFGTTGELNYGYTF
TRBV5-1,15,TRBJ1-1,CASSLDGVPPVEAFF
TRBV5-1,17,TRBJ1-1,CASSLWGRQVLNTEAFF
TRBV5-1,16,TRBJ2-5,CASSSPGLAGTGTQYF
TRBV28,13,TRBJ2-1,CASSLSLSQGQFF
TRBV7-2,16,TRBJ2-3,CASSLAGGPRTDTQYF
TRBV3-1/TRBV3-2,17,TRBJ1-1,CASSQGQGSSWVTEAFF
TRBV7-9,14,TRBJ2-5,CASSLDGGSETQYF
TRBV25-1,15,TRBJ2-7,CASSDFGGGAYEQYF
TRBV24-1,17,TRBJ2-1,CATSDSAGTSGSDEQFF
TRBV24-1,14,TRBJ2-2,CATRGTANTGELFF
TRBV29-1,11,TRBJ1-1,CSVLSGTEAFF